This entry lists 10 T cell receptor beta chains sequenced from one sample in a study of T cell responses to AZD1222 COVID-19 vaccine. TCRdb keeps only in-frame clones here, not all; method: immunoSEQ multiplex PCR. The top ten clones hold roughly 9.4% of a sample with around 83,000 clones, roughly 82% of them seen once. The sample consisted of peripheral blood, taken on day 0 of AZD1222 vaccination. Receptors originate from an adult in good health.

V is TRBV30 and J is TRBJ1-4; no clear D. This CDR3 has 13 residues. V shed 7 bases and J shed 4 bases, with 13 bases lying between them. Germline CDR1 reads GTSNPN; CDR2 reads SVGIG (reference sequence). The CDR3 sequence is CASGVQFNEKLFF. CDR3 sequence (DNA): TGTGCCTCCGGGGTACAGTTTAATGAAAAACTGTTTTTT.

The chain uses TRBV7-2 and TRBJ2-1; possibly TRBD1 or TRBD2 for D (5 bases each). The CDR3 covers 14 residues. The germline V and J ends were trimmed by 8 bases and 8 bases, with 19 bases remaining between them. The germline CDR1 and CDR2 sequences are SGHTA and FQGNSA. The CDR3 bases are TGTGCCAGCCACCTTTTTACCAGAGGGGATGAGCAGTTCTTC. This encodes CASHLFTRGDEQFF.

The V gene is TRBV11-2, the J gene TRBJ1-1, with no clear D. The V end was cut by 2 bases, the J end by 8 bases, with 18 bases between. The germline CDR1 and CDR2 sequences are SGHAT and FQNNGV. The CDR3 is 15 residues long. CDR3: CASSLWTVGGWEAFF. CDR3 bases: TGTGCCAGCAGCTTATGGACTGTGGGTGGGTGGGAAGCTTTCTTT.

Only a few counts were recorded for this clone. CDR3 in amino acids: CASSPGLADYEQYF. The CDR3 DNA is TGTGCCAGCAGTCCGGGACTAGCGGACTACGAGCAGTACTTC. The chain links TRBV2 to TRBJ2-7; 11 bases agree with TRBD2. This CDR3 region has 14 residues. Germline values: CDR1 SNHLY, CDR2 FYNNEI. Unmatched junction bases numbered 3, after V lost 5 bases and J lost 3 bases.

The chain combines TRBV6-5 with TRBJ2-2; 10 positions agree with TRBD2. Germline CDR1 MNHEY, CDR2 SVGAGI. The CDR3 extends over 13 amino acids. V shed 7 bases, J shed 10 bases, and the junction held 6 bases outside the gene matches. In DNA form, the CDR3 reads TGTGCCAGCAACTTAGCGGGGGGTGCGGAGCTGTTTTTT. Its protein product is CASNLAGGAELFF.

J is TRBJ1-2 and V is TRBV6-5; D not resolved. Trimming removed 4 bases at V and 3 bases at J, with 6 bases between. This CDR3 is 12 amino acids long. CDR1 is MNHEY and CDR2 is SVGAGI in the germline V gene. The CDR3 here is CASSLEDYGYTF. In DNA, the CDR3 is TGTGCCAGCAGTTTGGAGGACTATGGCTACACCTTC.

The rearrangement links TRBV5-1 to TRBJ1-2; D perhaps matches TRBD1 (5 bases). The CDR3 runs 16 residues. The germline V gene encodes CDR1 SGHRS and CDR2 YFSETQ. Trimming cost V 4 bases and J 3 bases, with 19 bases left between them. The CDR3 loop is CASSPDRDAAYYGYTF. The DNA for the CDR3 is TGCGCCAGCAGCCCCGACCGGGACGCCGCTTACTATGGCTACACCTTC.

The chain uses TRBV5-1 and TRBJ1-4; no definite D call. Trimming shortened V by 2 bases and J by 0 bases, and 11 bases separated the two germline ends. The CDR3 has 16 residues. CDR1 is SGHRS, CDR2 YFSETQ, per germline. DNA for the CDR3: TGCGCCAGCAGCTTACTTCCCGGCGCAACTAATGAAAAACTGTTTTTT. Its protein is CASSLLPGATNEKLFF.

J is TRBJ2-7 and V is TRBV5-3, with 8 bases aligning to TRBD1. TRBV5-3 is noted as an ORF with a role that remains uncertain. V shed 4 bases, J shed 5 bases, and the junction held 11 bases outside the gene matches. CDR3 length: 15 amino acids. CDR3 protein: CARSDPRTGIDEQYF. In DNA, the CDR3 is TGTGCCAGAAGCGACCCCAGGACAGGGATCGACGAGCAGTACTTC.

This clone was detected a few times. V gene TRBV5-5 combines with J gene TRBJ2-5; unclear D gene. The CDR3 is 16 residues long. Germline lookup yields CDR1 SGHKS and CDR2 YYEKEE (reference sequence). Trimming took off 2 bases at V and 2 bases at J, with 16 bases between the two ends. CDR3 DNA sequence: TGTGCCAGCAGCTTTCAGGCAGATTTTACGCAAGAGACCCAGTACTTC. This translates into CASSFQADFTQETQYF. The full variable domain, its missing parts supplied by reference TRBV5-5 and TRBJ2-5, is DAGVTQSPTHLIKTRGQQVTLRCSPISGHKSVSWYQQVLGQGPQFIFQYYEKEERGRGNFPDRFSARQFPNYSSELNVNALLLGDSALYLCASSFQADFTQETQYFGPGTRLLVL.